This passage covers 16 T cell receptor beta chains from one sample sequenced in a study of CD8 T cells in ankylosing spondylitis. TCRdb used MiXCR to reprocess the 5' RACE reads, holding one entry per CDR3 protein. Among roughly 230,000 distinct CDR3 sequences, approximately 20% were seen once, and the ten largest hold roughly a third. What was sequenced was blood, either unsorted or a sorted T cell fraction (not recorded which). These receptors were obtained from a male donor with ankylosing spondylitis or in good health (not recorded which).

The V call is TRBV7-3, the J call TRBJ2-1; D is undetermined. The V end lost 4 bases, the J end lost 2 bases, and 9 bases lay between the germline ends. CDR1 and CDR2 from the germline V gene are SGHTA and FQGTGA. There are 14 residues in the CDR3. DNA for the CDR3: TGTGCCAGCAGCTCCATTTTTCCCTACAATGAGCAGTTCTTC. Translated, it gives CASSSIFPYNEQFF.

This clonotype was counted only a few times. The chain couples TRBV20-1 to TRBJ2-7; 13 bases are a match to TRBD2. The CDR3 spans 17 residues. V was pared by 0 bases and J by 2 bases, with 7 bases of the junction left unmatched. CDR1 and CDR2 from the germline V gene are DFQATT and SNEGSKA (reference sequence). CDR3 coding DNA: TGCAGTGCTAGAGATTTTGGACTAGCGGGAGTCGCCTACGAGCAGTACTTC. This translates into CSARDFGLAGVAYEQYF.

This clonotype showed up just a few times. The gene calls are TRBV12-3 or TRBV12-4 and TRBJ2-7; D gene unclear. V was clipped by 5 bases and J by 7 bases, with 15 bases between them. The CDR3 spans 13 residues. The CDR3 spells CASSPGVRLEQYF. The CDR3 DNA is TGTGCCAGCAGTCCAGGAGTACGCCTGGAGCAGTACTTC.

V usage is TRBV5-1 and J usage is TRBJ2-7; D remains unclear. Trimming removed 0 bases from V and 3 bases from J, with 7 bases in between. The germline V gene has CDR1 SGHRS and CDR2 YFSETQ. CDR3 length: 13 residues. CDR3 nucleotides: TGCGCCAGCAGCTTGGAGTTAGTCTACGAGCAGTACTTC. It is translated as CASSLELVYEQYF.

This clonotype showed up many times. The chain is built from TRBV11-1 and TRBJ1-5; a weak D match, TRBD1 (6 bases). V was clipped by 6 bases and J by 0 bases, with 27 bases between them. This CDR3 has 20 amino acids. The germline CDR1 and CDR2 sequences are SGHAT and FQDESV (reference sequence). For the CDR3, the DNA is TGTGCCAGCAGTCCCAGCCCCGGGACACAAACTGATTATAGCAATCAGCCCCAGCATTTT. Translating gives CASSPSPGTQTDYSNQPQHF. Filled out from reference TRBV11-1 and TRBJ1-5, the complete variable domain reads EAEVAQSPRYKITEKSQAVAFWCDPISGHATLYWYRQILGQGPELLVQFQDESVVDDSQLPKDRFSAERLKGVDSTLKIQPAELGDSAMYLCASSPSPGTQTDYSNQPQHFGDGTRLSIL.

This clonotype was counted only a few times. The chain uses TRBV4-1 and TRBJ2-3; 7 bases map to TRBD2. The germline CDR1 and CDR2 sequences are MGHRA and YSYEKL. This CDR3 spans 18 amino acids. J gave up 2 bases and V 0 bases, and 11 bases lay outside the gene matches. The CDR3 DNA reads as TGCGCCAGCAGCCAAGAATTTAGCGGGCGGGAGCCCACAGATACGCAGTATTTT. Amino acids: CASSQEFSGREPTDTQYF.

The J gene is TRBJ2-5, the V gene TRBV4-3, with 11 bases identical to TRBD2. J lost 3 bases, V lost 3 bases, and 3 bases had no gene match. Germline CDR1 LGHNA, CDR2 YSLEER. The CDR3 spans 15 residues. In DNA form, the CDR3 reads TGCGCCAGCAGCCACAAGGGACTAGCGGAAGAGACCCAGTACTTC. It yields the protein CASSHKGLAEETQYF.

V gene TRBV27 combines with J gene TRBJ2-4; D possibly corresponds to TRBD1 (5 bases). The germline gives CDR1 MNHEY, CDR2 SMNVEV (reference sequence). The germline V and J ends were trimmed by 3 bases and 0 bases, with 12 bases remaining between them. The CDR3 has 16 amino acids. In DNA form, the CDR3 reads TGTGCCAGCAGTTTGGGGCAGAATCTAGCCAAAAACATTCAGTACTTC. This translates into CASSLGQNLAKNIQYF.

The gene calls are TRBV4-3 and TRBJ2-7; no reliable D call. Trimming removed 0 bases at V and 3 bases at J, with 9 bases between. The length of the CDR3 is 14 residues. The germline V gene encodes CDR1 LGHNA and CDR2 YSLEER. CDR3 protein: CASSQDTVSYEQYF. The CDR3 coding sequence is TGCGCCAGCAGCCAAGATACAGTAAGCTACGAGCAGTACTTC.

This clonotype has only a few counts. J is TRBJ2-3 and V is TRBV29-1, with 14 bases aligning to TRBD2. Germline V gene data show CDR1 as SQVTM and CDR2 as ANQGSEA. Losses at the gene ends were 5 bases for V and 6 bases for J; bases not matched to a gene: 1. CDR3 length: 13 amino acids. CDR3 sequence (DNA): TGCAGCGTTCGACTAGCGGGAGGGGATACGCAGTATTTT. Translated: CSVRLAGGDTQYF.

V is TRBV13 and J is TRBJ2-2; tentative D call: TRBD2 (5 bases). V was shortened by 0 bases and J by 6 bases, with 17 bases between the two germline ends. This CDR3 is built from 17 residues. CDR1 is PRHDT and CDR2 is FYEKMQ in the germline V gene (reference sequence). The CDR3 spells CASSLGLRVETSGELFF. The CDR3 bases are TGTGCCAGCAGCTTAGGCCTGCGGGTTGAAACGTCCGGGGAGCTGTTTTTT.

CDR3 protein: CASSYSGLAGEGEQYF. DNA for the CDR3: TGTGCCAGCAGTTACTCTGGACTAGCGGGAGAAGGCGAGCAGTACTTC. V gene TRBV6-5 combines with J gene TRBJ2-7; 13 bases fit TRBD2. Trimming removed 0 bases from V and 6 bases from J; junction bases left unmatched: 5. Germline loops: CDR1 MNHEY, CDR2 SVGAGI. The CDR3 sequence is 16 residues long.

This clonotype was observed at least ten times. The chain is built from TRBV27 and TRBJ1-1, with D unclear. The CDR3 runs to 13 residues. V shed 1 base and J shed 0 bases, with 3 bases lying between them. The germline V gene has CDR1 MNHEY and CDR2 SMNVEV (reference sequence). CDR3: CASSLLVNTEAFF. The DNA for the CDR3 is TGTGCCAGCAGTTTATTAGTGAACACTGAAGCTTTCTTT.

J is TRBJ2-7 and V is TRBV4-3, with 7 bases that match TRBD1. The CDR3 runs to 16 residues. Unmatched junction bases numbered 7, after V lost 2 bases and J lost 0 bases. Germline CDR1 LGHNA, CDR2 YSLEER. This chain's CDR3 is CASSQFTGASSYEQYF. As DNA, the CDR3 is TGCGCCAGCAGCCAATTCACAGGGGCTAGCTCCTACGAGCAGTACTTC.

This clonotype is categorized as medium-sized. This chain joins TRBV20-1 and TRBJ2-1; no definite D call. With 0 bases removed from V and 2 bases from J, the gap between germline ends came to 11 bases. Germline V gene lookup returns CDR1 DFQATT and CDR2 SNEGSKA (reference sequence). The CDR3 totals 15 residues. This CDR3 is CSARDIQRTYNEQFF. The CDR3 DNA is TGCAGTGCTAGAGATATACAGCGTACCTACAATGAGCAGTTCTTC.

This clonotype was observed once. A junction boundary mismatches the germline segment, possibly from a read error. The CDR3 loop is CVSSLLPGTDQETQYF. CDR3 bases: TGTGTCAGCAGTTTACTCCCCGGGACGGACCAAGAGACCCAGTACTTC. This sequence joins TRBV6-5 and TRBJ2-5, with D perhaps TRBD1 or TRBD2 (5 bases each). The CDR3 loop spans 16 amino acids. The germline gives CDR1 MNHEY, CDR2 SVGAGI.